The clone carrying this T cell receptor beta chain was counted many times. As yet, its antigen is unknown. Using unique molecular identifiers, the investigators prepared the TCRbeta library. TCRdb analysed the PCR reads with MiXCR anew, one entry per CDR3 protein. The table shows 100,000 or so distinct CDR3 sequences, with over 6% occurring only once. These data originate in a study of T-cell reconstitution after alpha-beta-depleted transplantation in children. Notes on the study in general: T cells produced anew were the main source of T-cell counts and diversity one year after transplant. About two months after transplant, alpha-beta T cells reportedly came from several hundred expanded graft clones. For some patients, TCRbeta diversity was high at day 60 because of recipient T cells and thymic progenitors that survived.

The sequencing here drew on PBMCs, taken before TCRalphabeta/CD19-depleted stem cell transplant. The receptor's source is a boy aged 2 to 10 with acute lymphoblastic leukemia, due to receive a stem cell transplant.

CDR3 sequence: CSALDRQETQYF. As DNA, the CDR3 is TGCAGTGCATTGGACAGGCAGGAGACCCAGTACTTC. V gene TRBV20-1 combines with J gene TRBJ2-5, with TRBD1 matching 7 bases. Trimming took 6 bases from V and 5 from J; bases not matched to a gene: 6. This CDR3 spans 12 amino acids. In germline, CDR1 is DFQATT, CDR2 SNEGSKA (reference sequence).